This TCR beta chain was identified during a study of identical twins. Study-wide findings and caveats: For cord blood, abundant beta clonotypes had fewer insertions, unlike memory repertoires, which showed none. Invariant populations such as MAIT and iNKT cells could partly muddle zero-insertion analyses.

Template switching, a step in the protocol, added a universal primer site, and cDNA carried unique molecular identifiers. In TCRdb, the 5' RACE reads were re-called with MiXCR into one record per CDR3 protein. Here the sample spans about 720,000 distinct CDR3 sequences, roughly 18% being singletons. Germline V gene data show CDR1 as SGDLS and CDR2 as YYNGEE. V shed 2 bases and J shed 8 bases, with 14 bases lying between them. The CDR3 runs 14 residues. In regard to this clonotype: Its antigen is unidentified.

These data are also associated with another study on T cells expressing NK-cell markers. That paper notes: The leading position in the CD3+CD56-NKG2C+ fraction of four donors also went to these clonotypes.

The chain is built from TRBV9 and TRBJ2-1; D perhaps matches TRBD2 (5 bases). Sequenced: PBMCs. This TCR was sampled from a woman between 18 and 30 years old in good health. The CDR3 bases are TGTGCCAGCAGCGTCGGCCTACTAGTATATGAGCAGTTCTTC. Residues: CASSVGLLVYEQFF.